This T cell receptor beta chain derives from a study of blood T cell repertoires in COVID-19. Across the study: Both acute and convalescent COVID-19 samples were obtained from the United States, Italy and Spain. T cells, B-cell-depleted T cells, or PBMCs supplied cDNA or gDNA.

In the authors' methods: Amplification of reference gene primers provided the estimated nucleated cell counts. Profiled with immunoSEQ multiplex PCR; TCRdb holds only in-frame clones, not every one. V, J and clone size are taken as reported in that table, and D and trimming were inferred from the DNA itself. The sample holds 120,000 to 150,000 clones; over 80% are singletons and the top ten take approximately 2.7%. V lost 2 bases to trimming and J lost 0 bases, with 11 bases between them. Germline assignment: CDR1 MDHEN and CDR2 SYDVKM. The CDR3 has 16 residues. The rearrangement links TRBV28 to TRBJ1-5, with D uncertain. This clonotype originated in a woman in her 40s with active or convalescent COVID-19. The sequenced sample consisted of peripheral blood. The CDR3 DNA is TGTGCCAGCAGTTTAGATGCGGGGTATAGCAATCAGCCCCAGCATTTT. Protein sequence: CASSLDAGYSNQPQHF.